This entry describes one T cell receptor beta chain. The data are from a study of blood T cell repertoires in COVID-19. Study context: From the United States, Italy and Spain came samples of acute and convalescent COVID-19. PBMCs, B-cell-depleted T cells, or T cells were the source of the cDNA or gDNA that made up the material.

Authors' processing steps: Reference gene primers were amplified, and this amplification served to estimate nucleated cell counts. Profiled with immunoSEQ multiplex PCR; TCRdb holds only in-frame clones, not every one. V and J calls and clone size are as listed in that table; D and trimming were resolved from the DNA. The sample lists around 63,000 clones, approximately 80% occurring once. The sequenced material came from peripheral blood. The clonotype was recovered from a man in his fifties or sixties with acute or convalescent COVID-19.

CDR3 sequence: CASSPRESYNEQFF. The CDR3 DNA reads as TGTGCCAGCTCACCCAGGGAATCCTACAATGAGCAGTTCTTC. The chain uses TRBV18 and TRBJ2-1; D is perhaps TRBD1 (5 bases). The germline V gene has CDR1 KGHSH and CDR2 LQKENI. The CDR3 has 14 residues. The V and J ends lost 3 bases and 1 base respectively, with 7 bases between them.